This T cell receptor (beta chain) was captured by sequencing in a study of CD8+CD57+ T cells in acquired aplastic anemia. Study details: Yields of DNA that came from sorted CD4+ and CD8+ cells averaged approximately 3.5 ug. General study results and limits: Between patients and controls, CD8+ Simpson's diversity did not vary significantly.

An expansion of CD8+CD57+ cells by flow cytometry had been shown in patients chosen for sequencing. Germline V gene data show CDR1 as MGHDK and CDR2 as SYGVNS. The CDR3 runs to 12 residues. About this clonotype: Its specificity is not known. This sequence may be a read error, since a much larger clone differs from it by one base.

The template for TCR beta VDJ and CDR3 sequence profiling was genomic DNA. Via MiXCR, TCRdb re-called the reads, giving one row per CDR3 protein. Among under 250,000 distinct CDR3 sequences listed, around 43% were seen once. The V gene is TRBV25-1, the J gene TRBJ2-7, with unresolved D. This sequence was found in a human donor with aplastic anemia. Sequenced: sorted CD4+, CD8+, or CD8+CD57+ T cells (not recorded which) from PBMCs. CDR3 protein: CASGSGYGEQYF. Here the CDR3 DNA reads TGTGCTAGTGGTTCCGGGTACGGCGAGCAGTACTTC.